This TCR beta chain comes out of a study of post-analysis software for immune sequencing data. With regard to this clonotype: Its antigen is unknown.

V lost 3 bases to trimming and J lost 9 bases, with 15 bases between them. This CDR3 has 14 residues. Per the germline V gene, CDR1 is SGHTA and CDR2 is FQGNSA. Whole-study results and caveats: TRBV5-6, TRBV5-1 and TRBV20-1 were among several TRBV segments more frequent in patients than controls.

Prepared libraries of TCR beta cDNA carried unique molecular identifiers. TCRdb called the PCR reads again in MiXCR, with one record for every CDR3 protein. The sample yields hundreds of thousands of distinct CDR3 sequences, about 32% seen once. V usage is TRBV7-2 and J usage is TRBJ2-4, with D possibly TRBD2 on 6 matching bases. The TCR was taken from a girl aged 10-17 years with multiple sclerosis. The sample consisted of blood. The CDR3 protein is CASSLRRGSGIQYF. Written as DNA, the CDR3 is TGTGCCAGCAGCTTGAGGAGGGGCTCGGGCATTCAGTACTTC.